These T cell receptor beta chains were read from a single sample in a study of blood T cell repertoires in COVID-19. Produced via immunoSEQ multiplex PCR; TCRdb's table is partial and in-frame only. The sample has a few hundred thousand clones; approximately 83% are singletons. The sequenced sample was PBMCs or T cells enriched from blood (not recorded which). These TCRs come from a woman aged 45 to 65 who had recovered from COVID-19. The conserved cysteine and the conserved F or W are not part of the CDR3 here.

TRBJ2-7	TRBV28	ASSLSSADYEQY
TRBJ2-7	TRBV18	ASSPGTDPYEQY
TRBJ1-4	TRBV28	ASSSPAGGDEKLF
TRBJ2-7	TRBV27	ASSETSGNDEQY
TRBJ2-1	TRBV27	ASSFLGLAGEYYNEQF
TRBJ2-1	TRBV27	ASSWTSGSFIIGFNEQF
TRBJ2-7	TRBV5-8	ASSTDLRGLGEQY
TRBJ2-6	TRBV18	ASSLASSSGANVLT
TRBJ1-2	TRBV5-4	ASSTPTGGDYGYT
TRBJ2-6	TRBV5-1	ASSPTGNGANVLT
TRBJ2-1	TRBV11-1	ASSPTSRSSYNEQF
TRBJ1-1	TRBV27	ASSSPRVLSGGRTEAF
TRBJ2-5	TRBV5-1	ASSLGPQGRQETQY
TRBJ2-7	TRBV18	ASSSSPRDRDSYEQY
TRBJ2-7	TRBV19	ASSTAPMEISYEQY
TRBJ2-7	TRBV5-1	ASSSTRVGSGEQY
TRBJ2-7	TRBV5-1	ASSLEGAPYEQY
TRBJ2-2	TRBV7-9	ASSSDRLNTGELF
TRBJ2-1	TRBV5-1	ASSAILAGGYNEQF
TRBJ2-2	TRBV24-1	ATSESGGTGELF
TRBJ2-4	TRBV28	ASSQTGGRH
TRBJ1-6	TRBV6-5	ASTDNDRLGSPLH
TRBJ2-5	TRBV30	AWSVDSGTSETQY
TRBJ1-5	TRBV18	ASSSLPPQGNQPQH
TRBJ2-3	TRBV2	ASTLGRREVSATQY
TRBJ2-1	TRBV21-1	ASSKALWGGSFYNEQF
TRBJ2-7	TRBV6-2/TRBV6-3	ASRYPGQGESEQY
TRBJ1-2	TRBV30	AWRFPSRETYGYT
TRBJ1-5	TRBV3-1/TRBV3-2	ASSQQGNQPQH
TRBJ2-7	TRBV15	ATSRGPGLAGSPYEQY
TRBJ1-5	TRBV14	ASSQEDRDQPQH
TRBJ2-5	TRBV5-4	ASSFPGLETQY
TRBJ2-1	TRBV5-3	ARWGREQF
TRBJ1-2	TRBV28	ASSPRTGNGYT
TRBJ1-1	TRBV11-2	ASSFATGLNTEAF
TRBJ1-6	TRBV14	ASSQDRGNSPLH
TRBJ1-3	TRBV28	ASSPIGFRHPGNTIY
TRBJ1-3	TRBV3-1/TRBV3-2	ASSRSGGEGNTIY
TRBJ2-5	TRBV11-2	ASSYGRSETQY
TRBJ1-5	TRBV19	ASSIDQGFNQPQH
TRBJ2-5	TRBV28	ASSSSGTSWKETQY
TRBJ1-1	TRBV19	ASSIVGGTEAF
TRBJ2-7	TRBV10-3	AILTGDSYEQY
TRBJ1-2	TRBV27	ASSTSAGGYT
TRBJ1-4	TRBV6-5	ASSYSGGEKLF
TRBJ2-1	TRBV20-1	SASGGIGYNEQF
TRBJ2-2	TRBV28	ASSSLAGSTNTGELF
TRBJ2-4	TRBV5-4	ASSLEGGGDIQY
TRBJ1-1	TRBV18	ASSQEGGTEAF
TRBJ2-1	TRBV14	ASSQELGLGNEQF
TRBJ1-1	TRBV6-5	ASGRDRKAF
TRBJ2-5	TRBV5-1	ASTRAGQLQETQY
TRBJ2-6	TRBV5-4	ASSLDSSGANVLT
TRBJ2-4	TRBV6-2/TRBV6-3	ASSRTELAKNIQY
TRBJ2-1	TRBV21-1	ASLDRGGNEQF
TRBJ2-7	TRBV9	ASTESGTGPIPSEQY
TRBJ2-7	TRBV7-2	ASSPGGGSYYEQY
TRBJ2-7	TRBV27	ASSLSSRPSSYEQY
TRBJ2-5	TRBV27	ASSQLGMTDMGPETQY